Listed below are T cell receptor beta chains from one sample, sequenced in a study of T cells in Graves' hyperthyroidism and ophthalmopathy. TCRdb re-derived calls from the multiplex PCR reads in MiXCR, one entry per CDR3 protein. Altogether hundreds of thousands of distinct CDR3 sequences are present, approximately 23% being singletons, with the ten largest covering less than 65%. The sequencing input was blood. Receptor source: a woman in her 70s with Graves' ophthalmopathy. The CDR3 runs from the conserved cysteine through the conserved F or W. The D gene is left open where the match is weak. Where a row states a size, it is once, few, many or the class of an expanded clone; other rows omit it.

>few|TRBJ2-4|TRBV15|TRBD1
TGTGCCACCAGCAGAGGTTGGGACAGGGGGTCCCAAGCCAAAAACATTCAGTACTTC
CATSRGWDRGSQAKNIQYF
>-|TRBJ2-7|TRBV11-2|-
TGTGCCAGCAGCCCCAGACAGGCTTTCGTCTACGAGCAGTACTTC
CASSPRQAFVYEQYF
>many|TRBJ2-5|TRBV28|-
TGTGCCTCCCGGACAGTCCAAGAGACCCAGTACTTC
CASRTVQETQYF
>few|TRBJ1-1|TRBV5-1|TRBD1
TGCGCCAGCAGCCCTCTTCCGGGACAGGGAGGCACTGAAGCTTTCTTT
CASSPLPGQGGTEAFF
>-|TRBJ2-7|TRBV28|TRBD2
TGTGCCAGCAGCTCTGCGAGCGGGGGGTCCTACGGGCAGTACTTC
CASSSASGGSYGQYF
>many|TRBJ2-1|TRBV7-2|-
TGTGCCAGCAGCGAGGGGGGGGGATGGGCCTACAATGAGCAGTTCTTC
CASSEGGGWAYNEQFF
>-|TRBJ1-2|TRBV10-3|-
TGTGCCATCAGTGAGTCGACTCCCTTTAAGGGCTACACCTTC
CAISESTPFKGYTF
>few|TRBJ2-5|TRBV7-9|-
TGTGCCAGCAGCTGGGGGGGCTGGAGGGAGACCCAGTACTTC
CASSWGGWRETQYF
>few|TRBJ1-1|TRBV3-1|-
TGTGCCAGCAGCCAAGCGGCAGAGCTAACTGAAGCTTTCTTT
CASSQAAELTEAFF
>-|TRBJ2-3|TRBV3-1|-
TGTGCCAGCAGCCAAGTAGAGACTTCGGTCCAGTATTTT
CASSQVETSVQYF
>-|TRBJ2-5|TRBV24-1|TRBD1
TGTGCCACCAGTGATCGACAGGGGGCACAGACCCAGTACTTC
CATSDRQGAQTQYF
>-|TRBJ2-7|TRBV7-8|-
TGTGCCAGCAGCTTTTTAGGGGGGACCTCCTACGAGCAGTACTTC
CASSFLGGTSYEQYF
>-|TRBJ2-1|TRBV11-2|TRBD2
TGTGCCAGCAGCTTAGATGGGAGACTAGCGGGGCACAATGAGCAGTTCTTC
CASSLDGRLAGHNEQFF
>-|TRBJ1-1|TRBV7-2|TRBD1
TGTGCCAGCAGTTTACTTGGACAGGGGGCAAGAAACACTGAAGCTTTCTTT
CASSLLGQGARNTEAFF